One sample yielded the 16 T cell receptor beta chains listed below, sequenced in a study of T cell responses to AZD1222 COVID-19 vaccine. TCRdb's table, derived via immunoSEQ multiplex PCR, lists solely in-frame clones and lacks some. The repertoire holds more than 250,000 clones, with approximately 93% as singletons. The sequencing used peripheral blood, collected on day 0 of AZD1222 vaccination. The receptors here all came from an adult in good health.

The chain couples TRBV19 to TRBJ1-3; D gene uncertain. Deletions cut 3 bases from V and 0 bases from J, with 9 bases between. The CDR3 has 15 residues. Germline loops: CDR1 LNHDA, CDR2 SQIVND (reference sequence). Here the CDR3 DNA reads TGTGCCAGTAGTATTGCAGGTCTCTCTGGAAACACCATATATTTT. Translation: CASSIAGLSGNTIYF.

The chain has TRBV30 and TRBJ2-3; no reliable D call. This CDR3 spans 15 amino acids. The germline gives CDR1 GTSNPN, CDR2 SVGIG (reference sequence). V shed 3 bases and J shed 0 bases, with 13 bases lying between them. This chain's CDR3 is CAWSLGLSSTDTQYF. The DNA for the CDR3 is TGTGCCTGGAGCCTTGGCCTATCTAGCACAGATACGCAGTATTTT.

A single count supports this clone. The genes are TRBV28 and TRBJ1-3; TRBD1 matches at 12 bases. The CDR3 runs to 13 residues. CDR1 and CDR2 (germline): MDHEN, SYDVKM. V gave up 8 bases and J gave up 5 bases; unmatched junction bases: 1. The CDR3 loop reads CASRDRGRNTIYF. The CDR3, as DNA: TGTGCCAGCCGGGACAGGGGGCGAAACACCATATATTTT. Full variable domain (missing parts from reference TRBV28 and TRBJ1-3): DVKVTQSSRYLVKRTGEKVFLECVQDMDHENMFWYRQDPGLGLRLIYFSYDVKMKEKGDIPEGYSVSREKKERFSLILESASTNQTSMYLCASRDRGRNTIYFGEGSWLTVV.

The chain carries TRBV7-3 and TRBJ1-6; D not certain. There are 12 residues in the CDR3. V was clipped by 1 base and J by 9 bases, with 4 bases between them. The germline CDR1 and CDR2 sequences are SGHTA and FQGTGA. The CDR3 reads CASSLNGSPLHF. In DNA, the CDR3 is TGTGCCAGCAGCTTAAACGGTTCACCCCTCCACTTT.

As concerns this clone: This specimen includes other DNA sequences encoding the same CDR3. The rearrangement links TRBV5-1 to TRBJ2-7, with 12 bases identical to TRBD1. Germline lookup yields CDR1 SGHRS and CDR2 YFSETQ. The V and J ends lost 2 bases and 5 bases, in that order; junction bases with no gene match: 2. The CDR3 covers 14 residues. CDR3 bases: TGCGCCAGCAGCTTAGGGACAGGGGGCAACGAGCAGTACTTC. Protein sequence: CASSLGTGGNEQYF. Full variable domain (outside the CDR3, taken from reference TRBV5-1 and TRBJ2-7): KAGVTQTPRYLIKTRGQQVTLSCSPISGHRSVSWYQQTPGQGLQFLFEYFSETQRNKGNFPGRFSGRQFSNSRSEMNVSTLELGDSALYLCASSLGTGGNEQYFGPGTRLTVT.

This chain links TRBV11-2 with TRBJ2-7; 12 positions match TRBD2. The CDR3 contains 16 residues. V lost 5 bases, J lost 3 bases, and 8 bases stayed unmatched. Per the germline V gene, CDR1 is SGHAT and CDR2 is FQNNGV. The CDR3 loop reads CASSEGLAGTRYEQYF. CDR3 DNA: TGTGCCAGCAGCGAAGGACTAGCGGGGACTCGCTACGAGCAGTACTTC.

The rearrangement links TRBV11-2 to TRBJ2-7; 8 positions agree with TRBD2. Germline V gene data show CDR1 as SGHAT and CDR2 as FQNNGV. This CDR3 is 16 amino acids long. After removal of 8 bases from V and 4 bases from J, the junction contained 16 bases not matched to a gene. CDR3 sequence reads: CASEPLRGTRFYEQYF. The CDR3 DNA is TGTGCCAGCGAGCCCCTCCGCGGGACTAGGTTTTACGAGCAGTACTTC.

The chain joins TRBV5-4 to TRBJ2-1, with TRBD2 matching over 9 bases. The CDR3 runs to 16 residues. In germline, CDR1 is SGHNT, CDR2 YYREEE (reference sequence). The V gene end was trimmed by 4 bases and the J gene end by 4 bases; junction bases not matched to a gene: 9. The DNA of the CDR3 is TGTGCCAGCAGCCCGATGACTAGCGGTCCGTACAATGAGCAGTTCTTC. Encoded protein: CASSPMTSGPYNEQFF.

The chain joins TRBV7-9 to TRBJ2-2; D call uncertain. The CDR3 runs to 14 residues. With 6 bases removed from V and 2 bases from J, the gap between germline ends came to 10 bases. The V gene's germline CDR1 is SEHNR and CDR2 FQNEAQ (reference sequence). The CDR3 loop reads CASSPGSNTGELFF. DNA for the CDR3: TGTGCCAGCAGTCCCGGATCAAACACCGGGGAGCTGTTTTTT.

The chain has TRBV19 and TRBJ1-5; D not resolved. The CDR3 consists of 15 residues. V dropped 7 bases and J dropped 7 bases, with 20 bases sitting between them. Germline V gene lookup returns CDR1 LNHDA and CDR2 SQIVND (reference sequence). The CDR3 protein is CASTPSGRLDQPQHF. The CDR3 region has the DNA TGTGCCAGTACTCCCTCGGGGAGGTTGGACCAGCCCCAGCATTTT.

This clone was seen a single time. J is TRBJ1-2 and V is TRBV4-2; 10 nucleotides align to TRBD1. J gave up 2 bases and V 4 bases, and 4 bases lay outside the gene matches. Germline CDR1 and CDR2: LGHNA and YNFKEQ. This CDR3 has 15 residues. CDR3 sequence reads: CASSLGQGENYGYTF. In nucleotides, the CDR3 is TGTGCCAGCAGCCTAGGACAGGGGGAGAACTATGGCTACACCTTC.

DNA of the CDR3: TGTGCCAGCAGTTACCCTCCGGCTAGCGGGGGTCACCAGTTCTTC. Its protein product is CASSYPPASGGHQFF. The V gene is TRBV6-5, the J gene TRBJ2-1; 10 bases fit TRBD2. This CDR3 has 15 amino acids. The V segment lost 2 bases and the J segment 13 bases; nucleotides outside the gene matches: 11. Per germline, CDR1 MNHEY and CDR2 SVGAGI.

The chain links TRBV7-8 to TRBJ1-1; perhaps TRBD1 as D (5 bases). Deletions cut 5 bases from V and 5 bases from J, with 12 bases between. Germline V gene sequence: CDR1 SGHVS, CDR2 FQNEAQ. The CDR3 extends over 13 amino acids. The CDR3 region is CASSPGGVTEAFF. DNA for the CDR3: TGTGCCAGCAGCCCCGGGGGGGTGACTGAAGCTTTCTTT.

This clone appeared once. V usage is TRBV28 and J usage is TRBJ1-5, with D maybe TRBD1 (5 bases). The CDR3 runs to 12 residues. With 11 bases removed from V and 2 bases from J, the gap between germline ends came to 10 bases. In germline, CDR1 is MDHEN, CDR2 SYDVKM. Here the CDR3 reads CAGGGGNQPQHF. The CDR3 DNA sequence: TGTGCCGGGGGGGGAGGCAATCAGCCCCAGCATTTT.

The chain combines TRBV10-3 with TRBJ2-5; possibly TRBD2 for D (5 bases). The CDR3 totals 15 residues. The germline V gene encodes CDR1 ENHRY and CDR2 SYGVKD. V lost 0 bases and J lost 1, with 9 bases in between. The CDR3 spells CAISESGDSQETQYF. The CDR3 DNA is TGTGCCATCAGTGAGTCGGGAGATTCCCAAGAGACCCAGTACTTC.

This CDR3 reads CASGEREGATDTQYF. The CDR3 DNA reads TGTGCCAGCGGAGAGCGGGAGGGCGCCACAGATACGCAGTATTTT. The chain combines TRBV7-2 with TRBJ2-3; 10 nucleotides line up with TRBD2. V trimming: 8 bases; J trimming: 2 bases; junction bases outside the gene matches: 7. The germline V gene has CDR1 SGHTA and CDR2 FQGNSA. CDR3 length: 15 amino acids. Together with reference TRBV7-2 and TRBJ2-3, the CDR3 gives the full variable domain: GAGVSQSPSNKVTEKGKDVELRCDPISGHTALYWYRQSLGQGLEFLIYFQGNSAPDKSGLPSDRFSAERTGGSVSTLTIQRTQQEDSAVYLCASGEREGATDTQYFGPGTRLTVL.